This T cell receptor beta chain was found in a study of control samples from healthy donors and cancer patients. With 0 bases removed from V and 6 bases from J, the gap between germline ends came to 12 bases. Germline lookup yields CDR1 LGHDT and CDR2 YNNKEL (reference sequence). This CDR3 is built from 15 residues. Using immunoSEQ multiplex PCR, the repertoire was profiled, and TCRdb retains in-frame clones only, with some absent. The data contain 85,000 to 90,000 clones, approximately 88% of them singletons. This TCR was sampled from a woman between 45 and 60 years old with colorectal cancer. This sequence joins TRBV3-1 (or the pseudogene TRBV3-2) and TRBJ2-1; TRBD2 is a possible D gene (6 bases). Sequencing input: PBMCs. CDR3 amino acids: CASSQDSRRGNEQFF. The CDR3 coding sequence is TGTGCCAGCAGCCAAGATTCTAGGAGGGGCAATGAGCAGTTCTTC.